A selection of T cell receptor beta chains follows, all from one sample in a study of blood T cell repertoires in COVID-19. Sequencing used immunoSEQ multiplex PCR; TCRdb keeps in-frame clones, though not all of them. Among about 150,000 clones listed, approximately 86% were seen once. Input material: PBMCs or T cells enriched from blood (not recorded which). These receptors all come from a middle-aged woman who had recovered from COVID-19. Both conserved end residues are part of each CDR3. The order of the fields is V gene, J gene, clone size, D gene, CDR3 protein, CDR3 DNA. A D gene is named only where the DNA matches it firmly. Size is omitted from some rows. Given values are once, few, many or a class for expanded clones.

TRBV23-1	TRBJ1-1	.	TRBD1	CASSQTGAGTEAFF	TGCGCCAGCAGTCAAACAGGGGCGGGCACTGAAGCTTTCTTT
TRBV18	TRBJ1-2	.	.	CASSPATGQLNGYTF	TGTGCCAGCTCACCGGCGACAGGTCAACTGAATGGCTACACCTTC
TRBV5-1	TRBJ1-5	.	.	CASRLTPGGNQPQHF	TGCGCCAGCAGACTGACGCCCGGGGGCAATCAGCCCCAGCATTTT
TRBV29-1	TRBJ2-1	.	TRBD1	CSVARQGHEQFF	TGCAGCGTGGCAAGACAGGGACATGAGCAGTTCTTC
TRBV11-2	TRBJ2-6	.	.	CATVGANVLTF	TGTGCCACGGTCGGGGCCAACGTCCTGACTTTC
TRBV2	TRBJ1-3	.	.	CASSESPSINTIYF	TGTGCCAGCAGTGAGAGTCCGTCTATAAACACCATATATTTT
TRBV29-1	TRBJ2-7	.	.	CSVETVDYEQYF	TGCAGCGTTGAAACAGTAGACTACGAGCAGTACTTC
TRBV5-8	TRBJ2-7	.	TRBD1	CASSLGRGPPYEQYF	TGTGCCAGCAGCTTAGGCAGGGGGCCCCCCTACGAGCAGTACTTC
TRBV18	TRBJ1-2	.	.	CASSPAEGTYGYTF	TGTGCCAGCTCACCCGCGGAGGGCACTTATGGCTACACCTTC
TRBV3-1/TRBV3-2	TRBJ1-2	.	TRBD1	CASTPGGQAYGYTF	TGTGCCAGCACCCCAGGGGGTCAGGCCTATGGCTACACCTTC
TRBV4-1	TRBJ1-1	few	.	CASSQGRAGGNTEAFF	TGCGCCAGCAGCCAAGGACGGGCGGGGGGAAACACTGAAGCTTTCTTT
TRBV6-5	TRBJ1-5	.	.	CASSDGINQPQHF	TGTGCCAGCTCGGACGGGATAAATCAGCCCCAGCATTTT
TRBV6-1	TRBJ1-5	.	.	CASSENRNNQPQHF	TGTGCCAGCAGTGAAAACAGGAACAATCAGCCCCAGCATTTT
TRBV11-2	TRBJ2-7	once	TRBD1	CASSSQGARNEQYF	TGTGCCAGCAGCTCTCAGGGGGCGAGAAACGAGCAGTACTTC
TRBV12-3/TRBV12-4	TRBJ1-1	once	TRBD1	CASGGQESTEAFF	TGTGCCAGCGGAGGACAGGAGAGCACTGAAGCTTTCTTT
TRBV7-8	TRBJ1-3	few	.	CASSLEAVGSTIYF	TGTGCCAGCAGCTTAGAAGCAGTGGGCTCTACCATATATTTT
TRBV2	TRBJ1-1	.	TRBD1	CAATGTASNTEAFF	TGTGCCGCGACCGGGACAGCTTCGAACACTGAAGCTTTCTTT
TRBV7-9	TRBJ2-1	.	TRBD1	CASSYPGQGPYNEQFF	TGTGCCAGCAGTTATCCGGGACAGGGACCTTACAATGAGCAGTTCTTC
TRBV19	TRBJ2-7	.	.	CASSIDRSYEQYF	TGTGCCAGTAGTATCGACAGGTCCTACGAGCAGTACTTC
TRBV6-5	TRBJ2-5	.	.	CASSYSRQPRTQYF	TGTGCCAGCAGTTACTCGCGGCAACCCAGGACCCAGTACTTC
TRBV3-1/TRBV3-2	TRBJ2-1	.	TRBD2	CASSQGEFTSGGDYNEQFF	TGTGCCAGCAGCCAGGGCGAGTTTACTAGCGGGGGGGACTACAATGAGCAGTTCTTC
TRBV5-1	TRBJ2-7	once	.	CASSLGIMQGSTYEQYF	TGCGCCAGCAGCTTGGGAATCATGCAGGGGTCCACCTACGAGCAGTACTTC
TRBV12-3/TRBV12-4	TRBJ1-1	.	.	CASSSESTEAFF	TGTGCCAGCAGTTCGGAGAGTACTGAAGCTTTCTTT
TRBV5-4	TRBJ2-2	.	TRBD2	CASFSGGNTGELFF	TGTGCCAGTTTTAGCGGGGGCAACACCGGGGAGCTGTTTTTT
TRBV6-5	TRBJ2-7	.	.	CASGPQPYYEQYF	TGTGCCAGCGGGCCTCAACCTTACTACGAGCAGTACTTC
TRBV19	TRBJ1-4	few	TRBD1	CASSSRDRVNEKLFF	TGTGCCAGTAGTAGCCGGGACAGGGTCAATGAAAAACTGTTTTTT
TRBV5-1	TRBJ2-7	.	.	CASSLRGRYSYEQYF	TGCGCCAGCAGCTTGCGTGGGAGGTACTCCTACGAGCAGTACTTC
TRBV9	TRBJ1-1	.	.	CASSVGGPNTEAFF	TGTGCCAGCAGCGTAGGGGGGCCGAACACTGAAGCTTTCTTT
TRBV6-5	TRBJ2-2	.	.	CASSFGPGNGELFF	TGTGCCAGCAGTTTTGGGCCCGGGAACGGGGAGCTGTTTTTT
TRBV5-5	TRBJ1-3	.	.	CASSLLPEATGNTIYF	TGTGCCAGCAGCTTATTGCCTGAAGCCACTGGAAACACCATATATTTT
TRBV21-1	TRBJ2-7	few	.	CASSKALGGINEQYF	TGTGCCAGCAGCAAAGCGCTGGGGGGTATCAACGAGCAGTACTTC
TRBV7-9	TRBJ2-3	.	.	CASSLTRDTQYF	TGTGCCAGCAGCCTAACTCGGGATACGCAGTATTTT